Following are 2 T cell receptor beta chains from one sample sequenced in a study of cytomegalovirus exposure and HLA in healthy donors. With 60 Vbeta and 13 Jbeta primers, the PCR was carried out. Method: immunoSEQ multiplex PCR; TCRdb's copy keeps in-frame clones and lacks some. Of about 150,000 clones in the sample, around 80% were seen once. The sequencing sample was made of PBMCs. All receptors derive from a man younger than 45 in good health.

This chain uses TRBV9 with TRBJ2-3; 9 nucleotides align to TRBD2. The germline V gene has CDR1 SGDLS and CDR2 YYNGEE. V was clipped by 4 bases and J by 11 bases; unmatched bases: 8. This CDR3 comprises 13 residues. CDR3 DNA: TGTGCCAGCAGCCCCCAGAGCGGGAGGCGGCAGTATTTT. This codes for CASSPQSGRRQYF.

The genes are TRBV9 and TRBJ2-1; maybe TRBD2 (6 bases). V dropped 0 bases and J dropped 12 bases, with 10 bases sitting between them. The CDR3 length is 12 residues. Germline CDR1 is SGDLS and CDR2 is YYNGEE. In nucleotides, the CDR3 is TGTGCCAGCAGCGTAGAAGGGACTTCGCAGTTCTTC. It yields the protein CASSVEGTSQFF.